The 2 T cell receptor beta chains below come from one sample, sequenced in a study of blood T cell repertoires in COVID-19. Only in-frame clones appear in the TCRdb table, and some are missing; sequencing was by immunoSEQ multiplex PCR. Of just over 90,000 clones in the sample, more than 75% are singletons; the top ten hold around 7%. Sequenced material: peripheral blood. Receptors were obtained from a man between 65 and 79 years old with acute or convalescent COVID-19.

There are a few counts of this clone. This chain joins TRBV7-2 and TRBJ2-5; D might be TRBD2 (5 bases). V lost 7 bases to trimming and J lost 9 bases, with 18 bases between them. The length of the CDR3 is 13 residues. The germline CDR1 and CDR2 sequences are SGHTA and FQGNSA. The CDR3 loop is CASTSIGGSSQYF. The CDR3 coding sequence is TGTGCCAGCACCTCCATAGGAGGTTCCTCCCAGTACTTC.

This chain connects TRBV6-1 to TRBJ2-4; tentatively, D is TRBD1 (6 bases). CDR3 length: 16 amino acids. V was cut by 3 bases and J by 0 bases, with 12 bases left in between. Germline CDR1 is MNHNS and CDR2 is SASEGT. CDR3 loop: CASSESGARAKNIQYF. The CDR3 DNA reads TGTGCCAGCAGTGAGTCAGGGGCGAGAGCCAAAAACATTCAGTACTTC.